The rows below give T cell receptor beta chains drawn from one sample of a study of blood T cell repertoires in COVID-19. The data were produced by immunoSEQ multiplex PCR, yet TCRdb's version contains in-frame clones alone and is incomplete. The data contain approximately 90,000 clones, 65% to 85% of them seen just once; the ten biggest clones take up nearly 25%. Sequenced: peripheral blood. These receptors were taken from a man aged 80 or over with active or convalescent COVID-19. The CDR3 runs from the conserved cysteine through the conserved F or W. The order of the fields is D gene, clone size, CDR3 length, V gene, J gene, CDR3 DNA, CDR3 protein. The D gene is left open where the match is weak. Size is stated for part of the rows, as once, few or many counts, or as a class when the clone is expanded.

D: TRBD2; size: NA; length: 16; V: TRBV6-6; J: TRBJ2-3; DNA: TGTGCCAGCAGTTCACGGGGGGGCCCGAGGACAGATACGCAGTATTTT; CDR3: CASSSRGGPRTDTQYF
D: NA; size: NA; length: 14; V: TRBV5-1; J: TRBJ2-5; DNA: TGCGCCAGCAGCTTTGAGGCATTTCAAGAGACCCAGTACTTC; CDR3: CASSFEAFQETQYF
D: TRBD2; size: NA; length: 17; V: TRBV11-3; J: TRBJ2-1; DNA: TGTGCCAGCAGCCCGAGACTAGCGGGGGGGAGTTACAATGAGCAGTTCTTC; CDR3: CASSPRLAGGSYNEQFF
D: NA; size: NA; length: 14; V: TRBV6-5; J: TRBJ2-6; DNA: TGTGCCAGCAAGGGGATTTCTGGGGCCAACGTCCTGACTTTC; CDR3: CASKGISGANVLTF
D: TRBD1; size: NA; length: 17; V: TRBV30; J: TRBJ2-2; DNA: TGTGCCTGGAGTCCCGGACAGGGACGAATTAACACCGGGGAGCTGTTTTTT; CDR3: CAWSPGQGRINTGELFF
D: NA; size: NA; length: 13; V: TRBV19; J: TRBJ1-5; DNA: TGTGCCAGTAGGGGGCTTAGCAATCAGCCCCAGCATTTT; CDR3: CASRGLSNQPQHF
D: NA; size: NA; length: 15; V: TRBV7-3; J: TRBJ2-1; DNA: TGTGCCAGCAGCTCCCAGTCGAGGTCCTACAATGAGCAGTTCTTC; CDR3: CASSSQSRSYNEQFF
D: NA; size: once; length: 15; V: TRBV18; J: TRBJ2-1; DNA: TGTGCCAGCTCACCATCGGCGGGGCGGATCAATGAGCAGTTCTTC; CDR3: CASSPSAGRINEQFF
D: TRBD1; size: NA; length: 18; V: TRBV9; J: TRBJ2-5; DNA: TGTGCCAGCAGCGTAGAATCGTCGGAGGGACAGGGTAGGGAGACCCAGTACTTC; CDR3: CASSVESSEGQGRETQYF
D: TRBD1; size: few; length: 14; V: TRBV6-4; J: TRBJ2-3; DNA: TGTGCCAGCAGTGACGGGACAGGGGCAGATACGCAGTATTTT; CDR3: CASSDGTGADTQYF
D: TRBD1; size: NA; length: 13; V: TRBV10-3; J: TRBJ2-5; DNA: TGTGCCATCCAGAGGGGGCCCCAAGAGACCCAGTACTTC; CDR3: CAIQRGPQETQYF
D: NA; size: once; length: 14; V: TRBV11-1; J: TRBJ2-7; DNA: TGTGCCAGCAGCTTAATGCTGAGCTCCTACGAGCAGTACTTC; CDR3: CASSLMLSSYEQYF
D: NA; size: NA; length: 15; V: TRBV6-4; J: TRBJ1-1; DNA: TGTGCCAGCAGTGTAACGACAGCTTTCTATGAAGTGACTTTCTTT; CDR3: CASSVTTAFYEVTFF
D: TRBD1; size: NA; length: 15; V: TRBV19; J: TRBJ2-1; DNA: TGTGCCAGTAGTCCAGGGGGTAGTTCCTACAATGAGCAGTTCTTC; CDR3: CASSPGGSSYNEQFF
D: NA; size: NA; length: 14; V: TRBV6-5; J: TRBJ1-1; DNA: TGTGCCAGCAGTTACTCACCAGGTAACACTGAAGCTTTCTTT; CDR3: CASSYSPGNTEAFF
D: NA; size: NA; length: 15; V: TRBV6-2/TRBV6-3; J: TRBJ1-5; DNA: TGTGCCAGCAGCCCCCAAGCGGCCGGGCGTCAGCCCCAGCATTTT; CDR3: CASSPQAAGRQPQHF
D: TRBD2; size: NA; length: 16; V: TRBV7-3; J: TRBJ2-3; DNA: TGTGCCAGCAGCTTACGGGGCGGGGGGGCCCCAGATACGCAGTATTTT; CDR3: CASSLRGGGAPDTQYF
D: NA; size: NA; length: 14; V: TRBV11-2; J: TRBJ2-2; DNA: TGTGCCAGCAGCCCCGGGACTCACACCGGGGAGCTGTTTTTT; CDR3: CASSPGTHTGELFF